This T cell receptor beta chain was captured by sequencing in a study of Tregs in tolerant kidney transplant recipients. The repertoire was sequenced with immunoSEQ multiplex PCR; TCRdb's copy has only in-frame clones and lacks some. The repertoire consists of about 69,000 clones, with less than 90% occurring once and the leading ten covering approximately 0.39%. The origin of this receptor is a human donor who received a combined kidney and bone marrow transplant. The sequencing here drew on CD4+ T cells from blood, taken before the transplant.

The CDR3 loop is CASSETGRNEKLFF. The CDR3 coding sequence is TGTGCCAGCAGCGAGACAGGGCGTAATGAAAAACTGTTTTTT. The chain employs TRBV28 and TRBJ1-4; 7 bases map to TRBD1. The CDR3 contains 14 residues. Trimming cost V 6 bases and J 4 bases; bases outside gene matches: 5. Looked up from germline, CDR1 is MDHEN and CDR2 is SYDVKM. Using reference TRBV28 and TRBJ1-4 for the parts outside the CDR3, the full variable domain is DVKVTQSSRYLVKRTGEKVFLECVQDMDHENMFWYRQDPGLGLRLIYFSYDVKMKEKGDIPEGYSVSREKKERFSLILESASTNQTSMYLCASSETGRNEKLFFGSGTQLSVL.